This T cell receptor (beta chain) was sequenced during a study of blood T cell repertoires in COVID-19. Overall study: COVID-19 samples from acute and convalescent phases originated in the United States, Italy and Spain. In each case, the material was cDNA or gDNA derived from T cells, B-cell-depleted T cells, or PBMCs.

Germline CDR1 and CDR2: SGHRS and YFSETQ. The CDR3 covers 15 residues. After removal of 0 bases from V and 3 bases from J, the junction contained 4 bases not matched to a gene. In the original processing: Reference gene primer amplification gave estimated nucleated cell counts. TCRdb keeps only in-frame clones here, not all; method: immunoSEQ multiplex PCR. V and J calls plus clone size are reproduced from that table; the DNA served to infer D and trimming. The data show tens of thousands of clones, around 81% seen once. Sequenced sample: peripheral blood. This TCR was recovered from a man aged 70-80 years with acute or convalescent COVID-19. This rearrangement joins TRBV5-1 to TRBJ2-5, with 8 bases aligning to TRBD1. DNA of the CDR3: TGCGCCAGCAGCTTGGCGGGGACAGGTGAAGAGACCCAGTACTTC. Protein: CASSLAGTGEETQYF.